These 20 T cell receptor beta chains share one sample of origin, sequenced in a study of regulatory dendritic cells for organ transplantation. Sorted subsets were CFSE-labeled and cultured four to six days with allogeneic dendritic cells. The repertoire was sequenced with immunoSEQ multiplex PCR; TCRdb's copy has only in-frame clones and lacks some. The sample has approximately 22,000 clones, 65% to 90% seen once. Their specific antigens are unknown. The sample was naive CD4+ T cells from blood cultured with dendritic cells. Stated subset: CD45RA+ naive T cells. The receptors were gathered from a human donor in good health.

The CDR3 DNA reads as TGTGCCAGTAGTCTCCAGAACTATGGCTACACCTTC. It encodes CASSLQNYGYTF. V is TRBV19 and J is TRBJ1-2; D not resolved. Germline lookup yields CDR1 LNHDA and CDR2 SQIVND (reference sequence). This CDR3 region has 12 residues. V gave up 5 bases and J gave up 2 bases, with 6 bases separating them.

This chain connects TRBV2 to TRBJ1-1; D ambiguous. Trimming took 4 bases from V and 5 from J, leaving 11 bases between them. The germline V gene encodes CDR1 SNHLY and CDR2 FYNNEI. The CDR3 totals 13 residues. CDR3: CASSVGSGTEAFF. The CDR3 DNA reads as TGTGCCAGCAGTGTGGGGTCGGGGACTGAAGCTTTCTTT. Variable domain in full (rest from reference TRBV2 and TRBJ1-1): EPEVTQTPSHQVTQMGQEVILRCVPISNHLYFYWYRQILGQKVEFLVSFYNNEISEKSEIFDDQFSVERPDGSNFTLKIRSTKLEDSAMYFCASSVGSGTEAFFGQGTRLTVV.

V is TRBV7-2 and J is TRBJ1-2; a weak D match, TRBD1 (5 bases). The CDR3 sequence is 12 residues long. The ends were cut back, 5 bases at V and 8 bases at J, with 12 bases in the middle. Germline V gene sequence: CDR1 SGHTA, CDR2 FQGNSA. CDR3 sequence (DNA): TGTGCCAGCAGCCCTAGGGGACGGGGCTACACCTTC. Its protein product is CASSPRGRGYTF. Full variable domain (remainder filled in from reference TRBV7-2 and TRBJ1-2): GAGVSQSPSNKVTEKGKDVELRCDPISGHTALYWYRQSLGQGLEFLIYFQGNSAPDKSGLPSDRFSAERTGGSVSTLTIQRTQQEDSAVYLCASSPRGRGYTFGSGTRLTVV.

V gene TRBV5-6 combines with J gene TRBJ2-2, with D possibly being TRBD1 (6 bases). Germline V CDR1 and CDR2: SGHDT, YYEEEE. CDR3 length: 17 amino acids. V gave up 2 bases and J gave up 0 bases, with 14 bases separating them. The CDR3 DNA is TGTGCCAGCAGCTTAACCTGGACAGCTACGAACACCGGGGAGCTGTTTTTT. It specifies CASSLTWTATNTGELFF.

The chain joins TRBV15 to TRBJ1-5, with 7 bases identical to TRBD1. The CDR3 contains 21 residues. With V trimmed by 0 bases and J by 1 base, 18 bases remained unmatched. The V gene's germline CDR1 is LNHNV and CDR2 YYDKDF (reference sequence). CDR3 protein: CATSRDLPGQQTRRSNQPQHF. The CDR3 DNA sequence: TGTGCCACCAGCAGAGATTTACCGGGACAGCAAACCCGTCGAAGCAATCAGCCCCAGCATTTT.

This chain connects TRBV4-1 to TRBJ2-1; maybe TRBD2 (5 bases). From germline, CDR1 is MGHRA and CDR2 YSYEKL. The CDR3 runs 14 residues. Trimming removed 1 base at V and 6 bases at J, with 10 bases between. CDR3 bases: TGCGCCAGCAGCCAAGCCGGGAATTTCAATGAGCAGTTCTTC. This gives the protein CASSQAGNFNEQFF.

The chain has TRBV6-1 and TRBJ1-1; D unclear. Trimming took off 0 bases at V and 4 bases at J, with 15 bases between the two ends. The V gene's germline CDR1 is MNHNS and CDR2 SASEGT. The CDR3 loop spans 16 amino acids. The CDR3 DNA reads TGTGCCAGCAGTGAAGCCGGGAGCTGGCGGGCCACTGAAGCTTTCTTT. Encoded protein: CASSEAGSWRATEAFF.

The chain links TRBV18 to TRBJ2-5; the D gene is possibly TRBD1 (6 bases). Germline loops: CDR1 KGHSH, CDR2 LQKENI. The V end lost 0 bases, the J end lost 0 bases, and 8 bases lay between the germline ends. This CDR3 contains 15 residues. The CDR3 nucleotides are TGTGCCAGCTCACCACCTTCAGGGGACCAAGAGACCCAGTACTTC. As protein: CASSPPSGDQETQYF.

The rearrangement joins TRBV18 to TRBJ1-1, with 8 bases identical to TRBD1. The length of the CDR3 is 15 residues. From germline, CDR1 is KGHSH and CDR2 LQKENI. The V gene end was trimmed by 0 bases and the J gene end by 10 bases; junction bases not matched to a gene: 10. The CDR3 loop is CASSPPLDRGGGAFF. The DNA for the CDR3 is TGTGCCAGCTCACCACCTTTAGACAGGGGTGGAGGAGCTTTCTTT.

The chain links TRBV11-2 to TRBJ2-3, with 7 bases lining up with TRBD1. With V trimmed by 5 bases and J by 4 bases, 6 bases remained unmatched. The V gene's germline CDR1 is SGHAT and CDR2 FQNNGV. This CDR3 contains 14 residues. CDR3 protein: CASSARTGPDTQYF. CDR3 DNA: TGTGCCAGCAGCGCCCGGACAGGCCCAGATACGCAGTATTTT.

The V call is TRBV18, the J call TRBJ2-2, with TRBD1 matching 7 bases. Germline CDR1 KGHSH, CDR2 LQKENI. The V and J ends lost 3 bases and 3 bases, in that order; junction bases with no gene match: 4. This CDR3 region has 15 residues. The CDR3 sequence is CASSPLTGYTGELFF. For the CDR3, the DNA is TGTGCCAGCTCACCGTTGACAGGGTACACCGGGGAGCTGTTTTTT.

This chain uses TRBV7-9 with TRBJ2-7; 11 bases match TRBD1. Germline V lookup: CDR1 SEHNR, CDR2 FQNEAQ (reference sequence). The CDR3 sequence is 15 residues long. The ends lost 5 bases at V and 1 base at J; junction bases unmatched: 4. This CDR3 reads CASSPRDRGSYEQYF. The DNA for the CDR3 is TGTGCCAGCAGCCCTCGGGACAGGGGGTCCTACGAGCAGTACTTC.

V and J are TRBV5-1 and TRBJ2-6, with 9 bases that match TRBD1. The CDR3 spans 18 residues. Looked up from germline, CDR1 is SGHRS and CDR2 is YFSETQ. The ends lost 0 bases at V and 4 bases at J; junction bases unmatched: 8. The CDR3 protein is CASSLGQGVFSGANVLTF. The CDR3 DNA reads TGCGCCAGCAGCTTGGGACAGGGGGTATTTTCCGGGGCCAACGTCCTGACTTTC.

CDR3 nucleotide sequence: TGTGCCAGCAGTGGGTTTACAGGAATCACCCTCAATCAGCCCCAGCATTTT. Its translation: CASSGFTGITLNQPQHF. The J gene is TRBJ1-5, the V gene TRBV2; maybe TRBD1 (5 bases). Between the trimmed V and J ends, which lost 4 bases and 3 bases, there was a span of 19 bases. Per the germline V gene, CDR1 is SNHLY and CDR2 is FYNNEI. This CDR3 is 17 amino acids long. The entire variable domain, with the rest obtained from reference TRBV2 and TRBJ1-5, is as follows: EPEVTQTPSHQVTQMGQEVILRCVPISNHLYFYWYRQILGQKVEFLVSFYNNEISEKSEIFDDQFSVERPDGSNFTLKIRSTKLEDSAMYFCASSGFTGITLNQPQHFGDGTRLSIL.

The chain combines TRBV18 with TRBJ1-1; D is ambiguous. The ends were cut back, 3 bases at V and 4 bases at J, with 9 bases in the middle. The CDR3 sequence is 13 residues long. Germline CDR1 and CDR2: KGHSH and LQKENI. CDR3 nucleotide sequence: TGTGCCAGCTCACCGTATGGGAGCACTGAAGCTTTCTTT. Its protein is CASSPYGSTEAFF.

This clone showed up just once. V usage is TRBV29-1 and J usage is TRBJ2-1; unclear D gene. Germline loops: CDR1 SQVTM, CDR2 ANQGSEA. Trimming removed 6 bases at V and 5 bases at J, with 17 bases between. CDR3 size: 14 residues. CDR3 DNA: TGCAGCGTCAAACAGATGTTGGCGCACAATGAGCAGTTCTTC. Protein product: CSVKQMLAHNEQFF.

The gene calls are TRBV5-4 and TRBJ2-7, with D perhaps TRBD2 (6 bases). Germline V gene lookup returns CDR1 SGHNT and CDR2 YYREEE (reference sequence). V was cut by 0 bases and J by 4 bases, with 11 bases left in between. This CDR3 is 14 amino acids long. CDR3 nucleotides: TGTGCCAGCAGCTTGGCGGGACTGAATTACGAGCAGTACTTC. Translation gives CASSLAGLNYEQYF.

The CDR3 reads CASSLGSGQGRDEQFF. The CDR3 region has the DNA TGTGCCAGCAGCTTAGGTTCGGGACAGGGAAGGGATGAGCAGTTCTTC. The gene calls are TRBV7-9 and TRBJ2-1, with TRBD1 identical over 9 bases. The CDR3 runs 16 residues. CDR1 is SEHNR, CDR2 FQNEAQ, per germline (reference sequence). The J segment lost 8 bases and the V segment lost 1 base, leaving 9 bases of the junction unmatched. The full variable domain, completed using reference TRBV7-9 and TRBJ2-1, is DTGVSQNPRHKITKRGQNVTFRCDPISEHNRLYWYRQTLGQGPEFLTYFQNEAQLEKSRLLSDRFSAERPKGSFSTLEIQRTEQGDSAMYLCASSLGSGQGRDEQFFGPGTRLTVL.

The gene calls are TRBV6-5 and TRBJ1-3, with D unresolved. The CDR3 extends over 14 amino acids. The germline gives CDR1 MNHEY, CDR2 SVGAGI. The germline V and J ends were trimmed by 7 bases and 0 bases, with 10 bases remaining between them. CDR3 sequence reads: CASTLKGSGNTIYF. Written as DNA, the CDR3 is TGTGCCAGCACCCTAAAGGGCTCTGGAAACACCATATATTTT.

The V and J genes are TRBV4-2 and TRBJ2-1; TRBD2 matches at 7 bases. The CDR3 is made up of 16 amino acids. Germline CDR1 LGHNA, CDR2 YNFKEQ. Unmatched junction bases numbered 9, after V lost 3 bases and J lost 4 bases. The CDR3 nucleotides read TGTGCCAGCAGCCAGAGCCGGGGAGGGGTTTACAATGAGCAGTTCTTC. It yields the protein CASSQSRGGVYNEQFF.